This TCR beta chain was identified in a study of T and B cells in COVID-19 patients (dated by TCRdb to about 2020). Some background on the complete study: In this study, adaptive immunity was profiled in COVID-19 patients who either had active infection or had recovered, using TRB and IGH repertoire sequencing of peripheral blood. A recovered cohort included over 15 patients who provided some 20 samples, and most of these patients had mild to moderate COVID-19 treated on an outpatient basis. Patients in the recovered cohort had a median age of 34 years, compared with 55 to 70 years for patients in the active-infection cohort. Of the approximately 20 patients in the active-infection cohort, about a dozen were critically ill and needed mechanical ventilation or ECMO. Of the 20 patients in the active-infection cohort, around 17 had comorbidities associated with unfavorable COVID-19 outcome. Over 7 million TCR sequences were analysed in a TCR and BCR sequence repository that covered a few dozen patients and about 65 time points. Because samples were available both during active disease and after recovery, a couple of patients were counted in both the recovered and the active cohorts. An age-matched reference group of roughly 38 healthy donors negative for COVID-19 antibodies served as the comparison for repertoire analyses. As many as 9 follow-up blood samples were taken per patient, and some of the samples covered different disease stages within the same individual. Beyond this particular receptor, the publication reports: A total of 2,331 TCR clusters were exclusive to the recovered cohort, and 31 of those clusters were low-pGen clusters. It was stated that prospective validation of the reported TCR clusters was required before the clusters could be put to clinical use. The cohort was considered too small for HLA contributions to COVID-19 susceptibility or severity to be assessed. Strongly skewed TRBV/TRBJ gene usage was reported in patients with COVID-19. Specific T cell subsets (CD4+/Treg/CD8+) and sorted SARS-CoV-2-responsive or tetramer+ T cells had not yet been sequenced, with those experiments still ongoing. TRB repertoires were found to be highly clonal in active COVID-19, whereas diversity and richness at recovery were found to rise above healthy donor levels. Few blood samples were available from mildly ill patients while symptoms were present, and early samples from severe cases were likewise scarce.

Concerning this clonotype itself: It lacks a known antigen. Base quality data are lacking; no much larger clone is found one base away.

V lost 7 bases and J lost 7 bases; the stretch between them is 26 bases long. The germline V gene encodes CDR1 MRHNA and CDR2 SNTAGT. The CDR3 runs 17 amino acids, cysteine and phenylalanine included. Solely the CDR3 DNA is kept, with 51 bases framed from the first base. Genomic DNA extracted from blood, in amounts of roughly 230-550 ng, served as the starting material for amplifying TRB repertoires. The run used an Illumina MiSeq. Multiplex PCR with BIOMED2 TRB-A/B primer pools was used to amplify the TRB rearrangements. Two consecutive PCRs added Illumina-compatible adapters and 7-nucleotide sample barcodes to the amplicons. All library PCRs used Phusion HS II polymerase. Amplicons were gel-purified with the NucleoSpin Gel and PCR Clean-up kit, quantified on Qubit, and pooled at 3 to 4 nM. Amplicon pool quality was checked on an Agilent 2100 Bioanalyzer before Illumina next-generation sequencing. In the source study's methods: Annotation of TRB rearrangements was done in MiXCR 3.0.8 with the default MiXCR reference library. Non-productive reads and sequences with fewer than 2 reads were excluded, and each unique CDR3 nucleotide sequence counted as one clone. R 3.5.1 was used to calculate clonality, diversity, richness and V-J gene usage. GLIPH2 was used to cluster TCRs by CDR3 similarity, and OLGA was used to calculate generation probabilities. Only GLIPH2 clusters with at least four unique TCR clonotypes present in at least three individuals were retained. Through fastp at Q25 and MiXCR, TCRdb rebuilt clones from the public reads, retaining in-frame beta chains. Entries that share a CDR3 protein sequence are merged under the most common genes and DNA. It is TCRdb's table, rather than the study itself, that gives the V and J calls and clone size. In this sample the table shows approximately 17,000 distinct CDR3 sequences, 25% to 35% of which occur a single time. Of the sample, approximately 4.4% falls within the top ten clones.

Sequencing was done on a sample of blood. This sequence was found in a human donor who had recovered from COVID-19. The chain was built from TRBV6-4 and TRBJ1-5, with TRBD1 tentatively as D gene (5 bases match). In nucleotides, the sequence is TGTGCCAGCACCACACGGCAGGGCAGGGAAAGAGGCCAGCCCCAGCATTTT. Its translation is CASTTRQGRERGQPQHF.